Here is one T cell receptor beta chain with its context. The data stem from a study of blood T cell repertoires in COVID-19. The overall study: The analysed material was cDNA or gDNA that came from T cells, B-cell-depleted T cells, or PBMCs.

Assay: immunoSEQ multiplex PCR; the TCRdb copy retains only in-frame clones and omits some. Of around 400,000 clones listed, roughly 88% are singletons. Germline CDR1 LNHDA, CDR2 SQIVND (reference sequence). V shed 4 bases and J shed 3 bases, with 13 bases lying between them. The CDR3 extends over 15 amino acids. This clonotype was sampled from a woman in her late teens or twenties who had been exposed to COVID-19. The V gene is TRBV19, the J gene TRBJ1-5, with D tentatively TRBD1 (5 bases). Specimen: PBMCs or T cells enriched from blood (not recorded which). CDR3 in amino acids: CASSRQGGSNQPQHF. CDR3 sequence (DNA): TGTGCCAGTAGTAGGCAGGGAGGGTCCAATCAGCCCCAGCATTTT.